This T cell receptor beta chain was identified in a study of monozygotic twins with inflammatory bowel disease. The CDR3 spans 13 residues. The V gene's germline CDR1 is DFQATT and CDR2 SNEGSKA (reference sequence). As for this clonotype: Its antigen is not known.

Molecular identifiers with 6-nucleotide sample barcodes were added during cDNA synthesis via template switching. TCRdb re-called the 5' RACE reads; every CDR3 protein appears as one record, without DNA. Listed are some 190,000 distinct CDR3 sequences; roughly 8% falls within the top ten. Collection yielded roughly 2.3 ml of blood per donor. General observations from the study: Limited power may explain why concordant and discordant twins showed no difference in repertoire similarity. Diversity of TCRbeta measured by inverse Simpson was lower in IBD patients than in healthy co-twins.

This sequence joins TRBV20-1 and TRBJ2-4; TCRdb gives TRBD1 as the D gene, but with no DNA this cannot be confirmed. This TCR was sampled from a human donor with ulcerative colitis or Crohn's disease, or a healthy co-twin of an affected twin (not recorded which). Sequencing was done on a sample of blood. CDR3 in amino acids: CSAGVVAKNMQYF.